This is a list of T cell receptor beta chains from one sample in a study of brain T cells in children with intractable seizures. TCRdb's copy holds only in-frame clones and misses some; the assay was immunoSEQ multiplex PCR. Of about 350,000 clones in the sample, approximately 93% were seen once. The sample consisted of peripheral blood, taken roughly 5 months after surgery. These receptors originate from a boy under three years old with tuberous sclerosis and intractable seizures. The CDR3 runs from the conserved cysteine through the conserved F or W. The D gene is left open where the match is weak. Part of the rows lack a size; the others show once, few, many or a class for expanded clones.

v_gene: TRBV5-4
abundance: .
j_gene: TRBJ1-1
d_gene: .
CDR3nt: TGTGCCAGCAGCTTGGAGGGGGCTGAAGCTTTCTTT
CDR3aa: CASSLEGAEAFF

v_gene: TRBV7-7
abundance: .
j_gene: TRBJ1-2
d_gene: .
CDR3nt: TGTGCTAGCAGCTTTCATACCACTCGGGGGCATTATGGCTACACCTTC
CDR3aa: CASSFHTTRGHYGYTF

v_gene: TRBV5-6
abundance: .
j_gene: TRBJ1-2
d_gene: .
CDR3nt: TGTGCCAGCAGACGACTGAGTCTTATTAACTATGGCTACACCTTC
CDR3aa: CASRRLSLINYGYTF

v_gene: TRBV6-5
abundance: .
j_gene: TRBJ2-7
d_gene: TRBD1
CDR3nt: TGTGCCAGCAGTATGGACAGGTGGGGGCAGTACTTC
CDR3aa: CASSMDRWGQYF

v_gene: TRBV19
abundance: .
j_gene: TRBJ1-5
d_gene: .
CDR3nt: TGTGCCAGTGCAGGGATGGTAAGCAATCAGCCCCAGCATTTT
CDR3aa: CASAGMVSNQPQHF

v_gene: TRBV20-1
abundance: .
j_gene: TRBJ2-5
d_gene: TRBD1
CDR3nt: TGCAGTGCAAGTGACAGGGGTGAAGTCCCCCAAGAGACCCAGTACTTC
CDR3aa: CSASDRGEVPQETQYF

v_gene: TRBV19
abundance: .
j_gene: TRBJ1-5
d_gene: TRBD1
CDR3nt: TGTGCCAGTAGGGACAGGGGCGGAGGGCAGCCCCAGCATTTT
CDR3aa: CASRDRGGGQPQHF

v_gene: TRBV11-3
abundance: .
j_gene: TRBJ2-1
d_gene: TRBD2
CDR3nt: TGTGCCAGCAGCCCGAGCGGGAGGGCGTTCTTCTACAATGAGCAGTTCTTC
CDR3aa: CASSPSGRAFFYNEQFF

v_gene: TRBV6-5
abundance: .
j_gene: TRBJ2-7
d_gene: TRBD1
CDR3nt: TGTGCCAGCAGGAAAGGACAGGGAAGCTACGAGCAGTACTTC
CDR3aa: CASRKGQGSYEQYF

v_gene: TRBV2
abundance: .
j_gene: TRBJ2-1
d_gene: .
CDR3nt: TGTGCCAGCAGTCCGAGCAGGAGCTCCTACAATGAGCAGTTCTTC
CDR3aa: CASSPSRSSYNEQFF

v_gene: TRBV2
abundance: .
j_gene: TRBJ2-5
d_gene: .
CDR3nt: TGTGCCAGCAGTGATTGGGCAGAAGCCCAAGAGACCCAGTACTTC
CDR3aa: CASSDWAEAQETQYF

v_gene: TRBV7-3
abundance: .
j_gene: TRBJ1-1
d_gene: .
CDR3nt: TGTGCCAGCACCCTCGGGACCTTGAACACTGAAGCTTTCTTT
CDR3aa: CASTLGTLNTEAFF

v_gene: TRBV24-1
abundance: .
j_gene: TRBJ1-1
d_gene: .
CDR3nt: TGTGCCACCAGTGAGGGCACGAACACTGAAGCTTTCTTT
CDR3aa: CATSEGTNTEAFF

v_gene: TRBV7-9
abundance: .
j_gene: TRBJ2-7
d_gene: .
CDR3nt: TGTGCCAGCAGCTTCCCACAAGGATTCCAGACCTACGAGCAGTACTTC
CDR3aa: CASSFPQGFQTYEQYF

v_gene: TRBV19
abundance: many
j_gene: TRBJ1-1
d_gene: .
CDR3nt: TGTGCCAGTAGTAACCCGACGGGGTCTGAAGCTTTCTTT
CDR3aa: CASSNPTGSEAFF

v_gene: TRBV6-5
abundance: .
j_gene: TRBJ1-3
d_gene: TRBD1
CDR3nt: TGTGCCAGCAGTTCTCTTACAGGGGGCGCTGGAAACACCATATATTTT
CDR3aa: CASSSLTGGAGNTIYF

v_gene: TRBV15
abundance: .
j_gene: TRBJ2-7
d_gene: .
CDR3nt: TGTGCCACCAGCAGAGATCCTGGGGGCTACGAGCAGTACTTC
CDR3aa: CATSRDPGGYEQYF

v_gene: TRBV9
abundance: .
j_gene: TRBJ2-5
d_gene: .
CDR3nt: TGTGCCAGCAGCACCGGACCGGCTGGAGGAGAGACCCAGTACTTC
CDR3aa: CASSTGPAGGETQYF

v_gene: TRBV13
abundance: .
j_gene: TRBJ1-2
d_gene: TRBD1
CDR3nt: TGTGCCAGCAGCTTCATCCAGGGGGCTAACTATGGCTACACCTTC
CDR3aa: CASSFIQGANYGYTF

v_gene: TRBV19
abundance: .
j_gene: TRBJ2-7
d_gene: TRBD1
CDR3nt: TGTGCCAGTAGTATATCACCGGGACAGTCCTACGAGCAGTACTTC
CDR3aa: CASSISPGQSYEQYF